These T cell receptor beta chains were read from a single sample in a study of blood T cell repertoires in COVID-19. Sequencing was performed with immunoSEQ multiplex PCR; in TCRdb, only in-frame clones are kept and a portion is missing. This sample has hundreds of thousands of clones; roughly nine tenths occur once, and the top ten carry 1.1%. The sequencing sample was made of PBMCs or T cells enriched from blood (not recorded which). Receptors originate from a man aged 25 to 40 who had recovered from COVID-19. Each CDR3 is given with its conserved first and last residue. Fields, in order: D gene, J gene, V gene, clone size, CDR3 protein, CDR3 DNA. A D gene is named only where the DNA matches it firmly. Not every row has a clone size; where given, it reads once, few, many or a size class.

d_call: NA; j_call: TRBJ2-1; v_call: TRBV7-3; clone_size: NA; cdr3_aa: CASSLTLRGEQFF; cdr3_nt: TGTGCCAGCAGCTTAACTTTGCGGGGTGAGCAGTTCTTC
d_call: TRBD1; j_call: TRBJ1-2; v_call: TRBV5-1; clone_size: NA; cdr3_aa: CASSFSGGDGYTF; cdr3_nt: TGCGCCAGCAGCTTTTCAGGGGGCGATGGCTACACCTTC
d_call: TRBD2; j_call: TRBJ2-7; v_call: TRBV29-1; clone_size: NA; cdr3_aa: CSVWEGGYEQYF; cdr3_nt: TGCAGCGTTTGGGAGGGTGGTTACGAGCAGTACTTC
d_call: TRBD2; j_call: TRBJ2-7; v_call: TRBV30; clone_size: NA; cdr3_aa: CAWSVGLAGYEQYF; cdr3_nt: TGTGCCTGGAGTGTAGGGCTAGCGGGATACGAGCAGTACTTC
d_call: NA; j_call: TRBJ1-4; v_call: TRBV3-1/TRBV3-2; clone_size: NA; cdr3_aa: CASSQVAEKLFF; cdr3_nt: TGTGCCAGCAGCCAAGTGGCCGAAAAACTGTTTTTT
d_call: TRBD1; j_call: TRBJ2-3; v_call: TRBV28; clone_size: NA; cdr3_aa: CASSYTGTGGGDTQYF; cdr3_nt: TGTGCCAGCAGCTATACCGGGACAGGGGGCGGAGATACGCAGTATTTT
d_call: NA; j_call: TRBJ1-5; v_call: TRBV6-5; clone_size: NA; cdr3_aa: CASSFQGWDQPQHF; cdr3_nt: TGTGCCAGCAGTTTCCAGGGGTGGGATCAGCCCCAGCATTTT
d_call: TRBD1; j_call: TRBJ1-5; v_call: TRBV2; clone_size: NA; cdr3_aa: CASDGQGLSNQPQHF; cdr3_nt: TGTGCCAGCGATGGACAGGGGTTAAGCAATCAGCCCCAGCATTTT
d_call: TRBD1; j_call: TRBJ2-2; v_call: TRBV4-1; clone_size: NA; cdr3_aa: CASSYGTGGNTGELFF; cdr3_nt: TGCGCCAGCAGCTACGGGACAGGGGGAAACACCGGGGAGCTGTTTTTT
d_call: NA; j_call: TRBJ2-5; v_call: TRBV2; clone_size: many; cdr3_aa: CASSWVAAETQYF; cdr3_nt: TGTGCCAGCAGTTGGGTAGCGGCGGAGACCCAGTACTTC
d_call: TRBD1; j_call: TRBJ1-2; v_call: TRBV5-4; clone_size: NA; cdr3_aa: CASTKGQEGGYGYTF; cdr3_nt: TGTGCCAGCACCAAGGGACAGGAGGGTGGGTATGGCTACACCTTC
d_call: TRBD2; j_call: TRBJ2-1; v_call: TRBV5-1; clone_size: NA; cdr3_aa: CASSPVPISSGGRDEQFF; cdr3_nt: TGCGCCAGCAGCCCCGTTCCGATATCTAGCGGGGGGAGGGATGAGCAGTTCTTC
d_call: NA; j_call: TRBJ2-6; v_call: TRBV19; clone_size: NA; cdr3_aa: CATQPTWANVLTF; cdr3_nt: TGTGCCACCCAACCTACGTGGGCCAACGTCCTGACTTTC
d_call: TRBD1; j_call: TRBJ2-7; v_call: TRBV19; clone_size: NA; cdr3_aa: CASSKIPGQGSYEQYF; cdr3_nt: TGTGCCAGTAGTAAAATCCCGGGACAGGGGTCCTACGAGCAGTACTTC
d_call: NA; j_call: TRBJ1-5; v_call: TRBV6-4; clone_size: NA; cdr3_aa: CASSAGLRQPQHF; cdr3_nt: TGTGCCAGCAGCGCGGGACTCCGTCAGCCCCAGCATTTT
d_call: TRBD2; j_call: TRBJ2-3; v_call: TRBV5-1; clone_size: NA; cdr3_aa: CASSSGTSGRADTQYF; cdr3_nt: TGCGCCAGCAGCTCGGGGACTAGCGGGAGGGCAGATACGCAGTATTTT
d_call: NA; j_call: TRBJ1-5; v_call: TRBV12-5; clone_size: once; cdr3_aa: CASGTGQKPNQPQHF; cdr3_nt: TGTGCTAGTGGCACTGGACAGAAGCCAAATCAGCCCCAGCATTTT
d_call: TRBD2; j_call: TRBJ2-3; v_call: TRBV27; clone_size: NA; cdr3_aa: CASSLDRWSGGFPDTQYF; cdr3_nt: TGTGCCAGCAGTTTAGATCGCTGGTCGGGAGGTTTTCCAGATACGCAGTATTTT
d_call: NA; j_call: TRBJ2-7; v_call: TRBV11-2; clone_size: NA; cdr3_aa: CASSLERTYEQYF; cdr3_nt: TGTGCCAGCAGCTTAGAGAGGACCTACGAGCAGTACTTC
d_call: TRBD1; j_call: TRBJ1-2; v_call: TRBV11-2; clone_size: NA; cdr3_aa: CASSRPDRTYGYTF; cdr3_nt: TGTGCCAGCAGCCGCCCGGACAGGACCTATGGCTACACCTTC
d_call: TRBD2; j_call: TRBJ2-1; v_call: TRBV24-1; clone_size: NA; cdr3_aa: CATSDPSLSAGEISSYNEQFF; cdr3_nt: TGTGCCACCAGTGATCCCAGCTTATCAGCGGGAGAGATAAGCTCCTACAATGAGCAGTTCTTC
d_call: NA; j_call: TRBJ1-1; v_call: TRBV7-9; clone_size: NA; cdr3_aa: CASSLGEQAFF; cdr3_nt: TGTGCCAGCAGCTTAGGAGAACAAGCTTTCTTT
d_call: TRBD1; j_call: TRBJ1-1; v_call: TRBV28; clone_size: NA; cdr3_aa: CASSRPGQGFTEAFF; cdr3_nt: TGTGCCAGCAGTAGACCGGGACAGGGGTTTACTGAAGCTTTCTTT
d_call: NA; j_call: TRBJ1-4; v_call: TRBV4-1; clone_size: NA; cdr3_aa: CASSLARAGGNEKLFF; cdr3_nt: TGCGCCAGCAGCCTCGCGAGGGCCGGTGGTAATGAAAAACTGTTTTTT
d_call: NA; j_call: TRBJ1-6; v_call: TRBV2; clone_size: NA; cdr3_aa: CASSEGQGYSPLHF; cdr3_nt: TGTGCCAGCAGTGAGGGGCAGGGATATTCACCCCTCCACTTT